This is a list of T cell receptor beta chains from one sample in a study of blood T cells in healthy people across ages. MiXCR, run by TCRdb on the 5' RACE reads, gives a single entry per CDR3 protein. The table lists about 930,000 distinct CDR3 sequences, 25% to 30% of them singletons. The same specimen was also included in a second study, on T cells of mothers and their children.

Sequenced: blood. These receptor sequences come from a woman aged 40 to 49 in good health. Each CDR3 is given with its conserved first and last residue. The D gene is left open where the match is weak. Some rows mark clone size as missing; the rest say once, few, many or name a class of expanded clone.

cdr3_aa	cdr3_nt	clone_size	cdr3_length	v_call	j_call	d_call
CASSLAAGGQETQYF	TGTGCCAGCAGCTTAGCAGCGGGGGGGCAGGAGACCCAGTACTTC	many	15	TRBV5-1	TRBJ2-5	TRBD2
CASSSQGSGTDTQYF	TGTGCCAGCAGTTCACAGGGGAGTGGCACAGATACGCAGTATTTT	few	15	TRBV28	TRBJ2-3	TRBD1
CASSQDGGTYEQYF	TGTGCCAGCAGCCAAGATGGGGGGACCTACGAGCAGTACTTC	few	14	TRBV4-3	TRBJ2-7	NA
CASSRRGGNSGYTQYF	TGTGCCAGCAGCCGCCGAGGGGGGAATAGTGGATATACGCAGTATTTT	NA	16	TRBV14	TRBJ2-3	NA
CATSEGDPYNEQFF	TGTGCCACCAGTGAGGGGGACCCCTACAATGAGCAGTTCTTC	NA	14	TRBV24-1	TRBJ2-1	NA
CASSESLLLSGANVPTF	TGTGCCAGCAGTGAATCTCTGCTACTCTCTGGGGCCAACGTCCCGACTTTC	NA	17	TRBV6-1	TRBJ2-6	NA
CASSFDNSYEQYF	TGTGCCAGCAGCTTCGACAACTCCTACGAGCAGTACTTC	many	13	TRBV7-3	TRBJ2-7	NA
CASSLFKGSYNEQFF	TGCGCCAGCAGCTTGTTTAAGGGCTCCTACAATGAGCAGTTCTTC	NA	15	TRBV5-1	TRBJ2-1	NA
CASQGGTTYNEQVF	TGCGCCAGCCAAGGGGGGACAACCTACAATGAGCAGGTCTTC	NA	14	TRBV5-1	TRBJ2-1	NA
CASSFGSYGYTF	TGTGCCAGCAGCTTCGGGTCCTATGGCTACACCTTC	many	12	TRBV7-2	TRBJ1-2	NA
CASSLMVAGGPQYF	TGTGCCAGCAGTCTGATGGTAGCGGGGGGTCCCCAGTACTTC	NA	14	TRBV13	TRBJ2-7	TRBD2
CASSLRLGAYNEQFF	TGCGCCAGCAGCCTACGACTAGGGGCCTACAATGAGCAGTTCTTC	NA	15	TRBV5-1	TRBJ2-1	NA
CASSGTGTSYEQYF	TGTGCCAGCAGTGGGACAGGGACGTCCTACGAGCAGTACTTC	once	14	TRBV2	TRBJ2-7	TRBD1
CASSNVENQPQHF	TGTGCCAGCAGCAACGTAGAGAATCAGCCCCAGCATTTT	NA	13	TRBV2	TRBJ1-5	NA
CATSVGTSGNTIYF	TGTGCCACCAGCGTGGGAACCTCTGGAAACACCATATATTTT	NA	14	TRBV15	TRBJ1-3	NA
CASSLRTGGRGETQYF	TGTGCCAGCAGTTTGCGGACAGGGGGCCGAGGGGAGACCCAGTACTTC	few	16	TRBV12-3/TRBV12-4	TRBJ2-5	TRBD1